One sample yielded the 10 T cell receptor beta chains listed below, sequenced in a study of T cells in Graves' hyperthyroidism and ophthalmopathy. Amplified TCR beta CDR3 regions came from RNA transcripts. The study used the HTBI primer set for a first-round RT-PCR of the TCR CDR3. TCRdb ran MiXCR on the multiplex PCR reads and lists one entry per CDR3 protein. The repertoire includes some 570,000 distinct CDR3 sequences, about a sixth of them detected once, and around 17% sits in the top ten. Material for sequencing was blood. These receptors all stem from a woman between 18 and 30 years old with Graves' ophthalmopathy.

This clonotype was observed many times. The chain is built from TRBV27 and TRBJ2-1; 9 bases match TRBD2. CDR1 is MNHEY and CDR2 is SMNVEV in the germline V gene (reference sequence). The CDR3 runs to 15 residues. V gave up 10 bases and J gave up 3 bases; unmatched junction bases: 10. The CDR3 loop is CATRIAGGVYNEQFF. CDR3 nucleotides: TGTGCCACCAGAATCGCGGGGGGGGTCTACAATGAGCAGTTCTTC.

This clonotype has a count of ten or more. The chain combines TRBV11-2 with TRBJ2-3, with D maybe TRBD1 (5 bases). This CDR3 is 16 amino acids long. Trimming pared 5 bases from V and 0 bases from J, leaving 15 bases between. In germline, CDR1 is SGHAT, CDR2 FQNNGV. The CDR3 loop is CASSPPGQHSTDTQYF. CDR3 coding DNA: TGTGCCAGCAGCCCGCCAGGACAACATAGCACAGATACGCAGTATTTT.

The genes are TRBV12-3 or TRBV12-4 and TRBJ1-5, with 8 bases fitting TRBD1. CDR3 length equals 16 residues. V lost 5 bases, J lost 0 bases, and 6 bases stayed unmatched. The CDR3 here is CASSTRTGTSNQPQHF. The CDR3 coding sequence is TGTGCCAGCAGTACCCGGACAGGGACTAGCAATCAGCCCCAGCATTTT.

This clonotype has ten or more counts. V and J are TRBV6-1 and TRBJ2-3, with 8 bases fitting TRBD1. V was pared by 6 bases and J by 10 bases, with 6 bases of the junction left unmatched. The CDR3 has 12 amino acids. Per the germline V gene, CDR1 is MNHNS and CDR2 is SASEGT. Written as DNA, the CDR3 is TGTGCCAGCAGGGCAGGGGGCTACGCGCAGTATTTT. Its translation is CASRAGGYAQYF.

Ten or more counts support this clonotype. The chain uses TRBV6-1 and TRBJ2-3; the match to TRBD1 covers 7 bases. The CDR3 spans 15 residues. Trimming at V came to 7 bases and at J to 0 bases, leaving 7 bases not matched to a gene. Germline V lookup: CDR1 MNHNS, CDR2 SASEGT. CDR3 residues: CASTMTGPSTDTQYF. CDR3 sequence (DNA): TGTGCCAGCACCATGACAGGGCCTAGCACAGATACGCAGTATTTT.

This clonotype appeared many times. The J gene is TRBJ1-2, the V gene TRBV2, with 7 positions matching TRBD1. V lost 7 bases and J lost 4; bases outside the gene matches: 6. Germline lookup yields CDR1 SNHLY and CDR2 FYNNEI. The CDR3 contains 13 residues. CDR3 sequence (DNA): TGTGCCAGCATAAGGGACAGCGTCTATGGCTACACCTTC. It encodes CASIRDSVYGYTF.

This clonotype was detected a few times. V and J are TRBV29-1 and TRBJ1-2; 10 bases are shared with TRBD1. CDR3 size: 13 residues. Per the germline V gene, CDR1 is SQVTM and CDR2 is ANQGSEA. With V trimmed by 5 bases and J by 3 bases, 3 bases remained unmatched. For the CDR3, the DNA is TGCAGCGTTTCCGGGACAGGGGACTATGGCTACACCTTC. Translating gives CSVSGTGDYGYTF.

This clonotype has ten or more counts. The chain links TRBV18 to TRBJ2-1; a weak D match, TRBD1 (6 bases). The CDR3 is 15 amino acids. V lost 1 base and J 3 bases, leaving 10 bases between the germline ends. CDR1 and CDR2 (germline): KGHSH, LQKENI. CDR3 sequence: CASSPRTDRYNEQFF. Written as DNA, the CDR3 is TGTGCCAGCTCACCACGGACAGACCGCTACAATGAGCAGTTCTTC.

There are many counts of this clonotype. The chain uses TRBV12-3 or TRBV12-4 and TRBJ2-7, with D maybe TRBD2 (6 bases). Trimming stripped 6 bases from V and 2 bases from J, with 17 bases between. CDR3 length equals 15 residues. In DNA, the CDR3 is TGTGCCAGCAGGCCCTCCGGGACTCCTACCTACGAGCAGTACTTC. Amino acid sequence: CASRPSGTPTYEQYF.

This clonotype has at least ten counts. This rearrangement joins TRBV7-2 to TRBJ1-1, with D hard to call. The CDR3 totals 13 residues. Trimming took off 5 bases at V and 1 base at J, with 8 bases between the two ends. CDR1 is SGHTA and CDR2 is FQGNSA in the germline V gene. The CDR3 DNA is TGTGCCAGCAGCGTACAGACGAACACTGAAGCTTTCTTT. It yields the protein CASSVQTNTEAFF.